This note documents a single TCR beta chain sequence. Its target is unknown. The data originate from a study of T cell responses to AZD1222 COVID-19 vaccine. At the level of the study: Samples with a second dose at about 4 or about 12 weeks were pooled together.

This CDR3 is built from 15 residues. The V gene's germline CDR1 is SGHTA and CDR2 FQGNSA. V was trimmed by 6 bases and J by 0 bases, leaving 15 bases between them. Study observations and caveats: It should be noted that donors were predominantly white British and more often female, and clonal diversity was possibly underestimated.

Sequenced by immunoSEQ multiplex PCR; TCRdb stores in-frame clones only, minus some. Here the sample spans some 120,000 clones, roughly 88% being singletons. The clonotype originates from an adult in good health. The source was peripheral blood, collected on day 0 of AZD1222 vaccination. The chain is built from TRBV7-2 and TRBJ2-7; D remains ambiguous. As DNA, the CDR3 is TGTGCCAGCAGAGACGGCTCCACTAACTCCTACGAGCAGTACTTC. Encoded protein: CASRDGSTNSYEQYF. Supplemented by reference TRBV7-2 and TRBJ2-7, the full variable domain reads GAGVSQSPSNKVTEKGKDVELRCDPISGHTALYWYRQSLGQGLEFLIYFQGNSAPDKSGLPSDRFSAERTGGSVSTLTIQRTQQEDSAVYLCASRDGSTNSYEQYFGPGTRLTVT.